The rows below give T cell receptor beta chains drawn from one sample of a study of blood T cell repertoires in COVID-19. The table came from immunoSEQ multiplex PCR; TCRdb's copy has only in-frame clones and leaves some out. The sample holds 80,000 to 100,000 clones, around 85% seen once. Sequenced sample: peripheral blood. The source of these receptors is a woman of 80 years or more with active or convalescent COVID-19. CDR3s include the opening cysteine and the closing phenylalanine or tryptophan. A D gene is named only where the DNA matches it firmly. Clone size is shown for a subset of rows, as once, few, many or a class of expanded clone.

CDR3 length: 12; D gene: NA; clone size: NA; J gene: TRBJ2-7; V gene: TRBV6-2/TRBV6-3; CDR3 protein: CASSYTGYEQYF; CDR3 DNA: TGTGCCAGCAGTTACACAGGATACGAGCAGTACTTC
CDR3 length: 17; D gene: TRBD1; clone size: NA; J gene: TRBJ2-5; V gene: TRBV6-2/TRBV6-3; CDR3 protein: CASSYRRTGENQETQYF; CDR3 DNA: TGTGCCAGCAGTTACCGACGGACAGGGGAAAACCAAGAGACCCAGTACTTC
CDR3 length: 16; D gene: NA; clone size: NA; J gene: TRBJ1-2; V gene: TRBV6-5; CDR3 protein: CASSSTGIGSNYGYTF; CDR3 DNA: TGTGCCAGCAGTTCTACAGGGATAGGGTCTAACTATGGCTACACCTTC
CDR3 length: 14; D gene: TRBD1; clone size: NA; J gene: TRBJ1-2; V gene: TRBV10-3; CDR3 protein: CAISDPRDRGGYTF; CDR3 DNA: TGTGCCATCAGTGACCCGCGGGACAGGGGTGGCTACACCTTC
CDR3 length: 19; D gene: TRBD2; clone size: NA; J gene: TRBJ2-1; V gene: TRBV28; CDR3 protein: CASSLRGLAGGSSYNEQFF; CDR3 DNA: TGTGCCAGCAGTTTAAGAGGACTAGCGGGAGGAAGCTCCTACAATGAGCAGTTCTTC
CDR3 length: 15; D gene: NA; clone size: NA; J gene: TRBJ2-3; V gene: TRBV13; CDR3 protein: CASSLVRASTDTQYF; CDR3 DNA: TGTGCCAGCAGCTTGGTCAGGGCCAGCACAGATACGCAGTATTTT
CDR3 length: 15; D gene: TRBD2; clone size: NA; J gene: TRBJ2-3; V gene: TRBV2; CDR3 protein: CASKLLAANTDTQYF; CDR3 DNA: TGTGCCAGCAAATTACTAGCGGCCAACACAGATACGCAGTATTTT
CDR3 length: 16; D gene: TRBD1; clone size: NA; J gene: TRBJ2-7; V gene: TRBV6-9; CDR3 protein: CASNYLRTGPSYEQYF; CDR3 DNA: TGTGCCAGCAACTATCTTAGGACAGGGCCCTCCTACGAGCAGTACTTC
CDR3 length: 12; D gene: TRBD1; clone size: NA; J gene: TRBJ2-7; V gene: TRBV29-1; CDR3 protein: CSVGTGVYEQYF; CDR3 DNA: TGCAGCGTAGGGACAGGGGTCTACGAGCAGTACTTC
CDR3 length: 13; D gene: TRBD1; clone size: NA; J gene: TRBJ1-1; V gene: TRBV25-1; CDR3 protein: CASETGAGTEAFF; CDR3 DNA: TGTGCCAGCGAAACAGGGGCAGGGACTGAAGCTTTCTTT
CDR3 length: 11; D gene: NA; clone size: NA; J gene: TRBJ1-2; V gene: TRBV29-1; CDR3 protein: CSVTAFYGYTF; CDR3 DNA: TGCAGCGTCACAGCTTTCTATGGCTACACCTTC
CDR3 length: 15; D gene: TRBD1; clone size: NA; J gene: TRBJ1-4; V gene: TRBV24-1; CDR3 protein: CATSDSTGGLQKLFF; CDR3 DNA: TGTGCCACCAGTGACTCCACAGGGGGACTCCAAAAACTGTTTTTT
CDR3 length: 13; D gene: NA; clone size: NA; J gene: TRBJ2-3; V gene: TRBV18; CDR3 protein: CASSPVSGELQYF; CDR3 DNA: TGTGCCAGCTCACCAGTATCGGGAGAACTCCAGTATTTT
CDR3 length: 18; D gene: TRBD2; clone size: NA; J gene: TRBJ2-1; V gene: TRBV4-2; CDR3 protein: CASSQVVTLAASYNEQFF; CDR3 DNA: TGTGCCAGCAGCCAAGTGGTCACACTAGCGGCGTCCTACAATGAGCAGTTCTTC
CDR3 length: 14; D gene: NA; clone size: few; J gene: TRBJ2-1; V gene: TRBV5-1; CDR3 protein: CASSLADNYNEQFF; CDR3 DNA: TGCGCCAGCAGCTTAGCGGATAACTACAATGAGCAGTTCTTC
CDR3 length: 14; D gene: NA; clone size: NA; J gene: TRBJ2-3; V gene: TRBV4-1; CDR3 protein: CASSLGGFKDTQYF; CDR3 DNA: TGCGCCAGCAGCCTAGGAGGGTTTAAAGATACGCAGTATTTT